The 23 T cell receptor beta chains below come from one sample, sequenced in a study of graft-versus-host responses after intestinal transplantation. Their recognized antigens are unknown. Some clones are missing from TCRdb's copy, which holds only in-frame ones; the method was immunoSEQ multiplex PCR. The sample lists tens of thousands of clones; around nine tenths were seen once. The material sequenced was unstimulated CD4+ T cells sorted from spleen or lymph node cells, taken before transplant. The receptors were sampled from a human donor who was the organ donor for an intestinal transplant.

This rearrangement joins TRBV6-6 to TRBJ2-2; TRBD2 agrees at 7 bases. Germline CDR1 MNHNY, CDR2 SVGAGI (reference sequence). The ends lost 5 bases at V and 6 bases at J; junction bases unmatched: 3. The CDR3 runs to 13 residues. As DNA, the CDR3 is TGTGCCAGCAGTACTAGCGTTCCCGGGGAGCTGTTTTTT. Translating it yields CASSTSVPGELFF.

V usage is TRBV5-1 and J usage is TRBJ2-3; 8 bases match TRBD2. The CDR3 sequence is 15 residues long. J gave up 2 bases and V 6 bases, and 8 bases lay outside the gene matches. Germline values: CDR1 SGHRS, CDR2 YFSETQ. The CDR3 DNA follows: TGCGCCAGCACCCCGGGAGGGGGAAACACAGATACGCAGTATTTT. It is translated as CASTPGGGNTDTQYF.

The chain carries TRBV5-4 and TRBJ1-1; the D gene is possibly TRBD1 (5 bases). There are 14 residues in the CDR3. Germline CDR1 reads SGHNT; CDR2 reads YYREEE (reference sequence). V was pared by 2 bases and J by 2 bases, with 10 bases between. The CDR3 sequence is CASSLNGGNTEAFF. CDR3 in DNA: TGTGCCAGCAGCTTAAATGGGGGAAACACTGAAGCTTTCTTT.

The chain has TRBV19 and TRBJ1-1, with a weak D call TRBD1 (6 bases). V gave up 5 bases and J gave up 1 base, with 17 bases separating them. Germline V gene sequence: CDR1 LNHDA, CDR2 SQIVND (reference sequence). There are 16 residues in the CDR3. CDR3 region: CASSSGQGYRNTEAFF. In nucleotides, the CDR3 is TGTGCCAGTAGTTCGGGGCAGGGGTATAGGAACACTGAAGCTTTCTTT.

CDR3 sequence: CASSEDRGPYEQYF. The CDR3 DNA reads as TGTGCCAGCAGTGAGGACAGGGGGCCCTACGAGCAGTACTTC. This chain connects TRBV6-5 to TRBJ2-7; 11 bases align to TRBD1. The CDR3 loop spans 14 amino acids. V lost 5 bases, J lost 2 bases, and 2 bases stayed unmatched. CDR1 and CDR2 from the germline V gene are MNHEY and SVGAGI.

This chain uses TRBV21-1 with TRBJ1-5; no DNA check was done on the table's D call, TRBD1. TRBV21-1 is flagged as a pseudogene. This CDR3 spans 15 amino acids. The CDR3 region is CASSKDRSGNQPQHF. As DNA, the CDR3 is TGTGCCAGCAGCAAGGACAGGAGTGGCAATCAGCCCCAGCATTTT.

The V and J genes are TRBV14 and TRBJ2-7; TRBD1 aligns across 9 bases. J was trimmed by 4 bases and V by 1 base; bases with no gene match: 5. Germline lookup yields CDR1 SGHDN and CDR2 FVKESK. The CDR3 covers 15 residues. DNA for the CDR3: TGTGCCAGCAGCCAAGTGGGACAGGGTGGATACGAGCAGTACTTC. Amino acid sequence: CASSQVGQGGYEQYF.

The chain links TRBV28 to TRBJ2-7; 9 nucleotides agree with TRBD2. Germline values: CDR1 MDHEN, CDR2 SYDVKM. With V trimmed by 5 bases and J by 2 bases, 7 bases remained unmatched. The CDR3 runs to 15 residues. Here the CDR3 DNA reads TGTGCCAGCAGTCCAGCGGGAGGCAGCCCCTACGAGCAGTACTTC. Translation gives CASSPAGGSPYEQYF.

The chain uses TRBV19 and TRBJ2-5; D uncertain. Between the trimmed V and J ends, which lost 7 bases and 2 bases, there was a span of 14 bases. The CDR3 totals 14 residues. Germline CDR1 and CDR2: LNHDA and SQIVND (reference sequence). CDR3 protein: CASMQENPQETQYF. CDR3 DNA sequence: TGTGCCAGTATGCAGGAGAACCCGCAAGAGACCCAGTACTTC.

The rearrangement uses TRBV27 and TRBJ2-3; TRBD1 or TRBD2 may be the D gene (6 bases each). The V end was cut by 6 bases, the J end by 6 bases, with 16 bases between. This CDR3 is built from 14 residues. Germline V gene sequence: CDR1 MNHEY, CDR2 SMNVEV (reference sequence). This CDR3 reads CASSTIRGADTQYF. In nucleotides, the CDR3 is TGTGCCAGCAGCACCATTAGGGGGGCCGATACGCAGTATTTT.

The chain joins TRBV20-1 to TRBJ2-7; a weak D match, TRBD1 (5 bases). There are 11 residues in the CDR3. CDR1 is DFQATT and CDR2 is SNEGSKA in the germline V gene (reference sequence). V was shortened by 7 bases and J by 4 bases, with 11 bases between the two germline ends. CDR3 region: CSVGQGYEQYF. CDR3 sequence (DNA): TGCAGTGTCGGACAAGGGTACGAGCAGTACTTC.

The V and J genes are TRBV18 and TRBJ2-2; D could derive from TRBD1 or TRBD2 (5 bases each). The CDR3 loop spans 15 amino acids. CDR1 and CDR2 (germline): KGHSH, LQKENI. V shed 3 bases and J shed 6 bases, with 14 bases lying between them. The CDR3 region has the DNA TGTGCCAGCTCACCTCCCCGAGAGGGGTCCGGGGAGCTGTTTTTT. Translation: CASSPPREGSGELFF.

The CDR3 coding sequence is TGTGCCAGCTCGAGGGAGGAACAGGAGACCCAGTACTTC. The encoded protein is CASSREEQETQYF. J is TRBJ2-5 and V is TRBV6-4; a possible D gene is TRBD2 (6 bases). The germline CDR1 and CDR2 sequences are MRHNA and SNTAGT. Trimming removed 8 bases from V and 5 bases from J, with 15 bases in between. The CDR3 has 13 amino acids.

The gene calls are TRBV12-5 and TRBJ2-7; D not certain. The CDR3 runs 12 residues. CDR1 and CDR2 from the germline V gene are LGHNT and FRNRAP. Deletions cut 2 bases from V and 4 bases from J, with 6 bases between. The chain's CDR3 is CASGLLWYEQYF. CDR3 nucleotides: TGTGCTAGTGGTTTGCTCTGGTACGAGCAGTACTTC.

The CDR3 DNA sequence: TGTGCCACCAGCAGAGTGAAAGGGGGGAGCTCCTACAATGAGCAGTTCTTC. It is translated as CATSRVKGGSSYNEQFF. V is TRBV15 and J is TRBJ2-1, with D perhaps assigned TRBD1 or TRBD2 (6 bases each). CDR3 length equals 17 residues. Per germline, CDR1 LNHNV and CDR2 YYDKDF (reference sequence). Between the trimmed V and J ends, which lost 1 base and 0 bases, there was a span of 13 bases.

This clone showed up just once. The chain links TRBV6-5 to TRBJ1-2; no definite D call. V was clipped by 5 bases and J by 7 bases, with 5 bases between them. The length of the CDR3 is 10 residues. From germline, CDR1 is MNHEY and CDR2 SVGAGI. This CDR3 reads CASSEGGYTF. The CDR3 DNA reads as TGTGCCAGCAGTGAAGGTGGCTACACCTTC.

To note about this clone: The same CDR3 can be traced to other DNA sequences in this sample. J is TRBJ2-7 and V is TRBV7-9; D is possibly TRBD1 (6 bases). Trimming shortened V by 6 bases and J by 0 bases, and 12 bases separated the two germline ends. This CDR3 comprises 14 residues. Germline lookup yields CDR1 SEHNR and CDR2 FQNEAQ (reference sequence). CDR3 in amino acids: CASSDRRSSYEQYF. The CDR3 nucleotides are TGTGCCAGCAGTGACAGGAGGAGCTCCTACGAGCAGTACTTC.

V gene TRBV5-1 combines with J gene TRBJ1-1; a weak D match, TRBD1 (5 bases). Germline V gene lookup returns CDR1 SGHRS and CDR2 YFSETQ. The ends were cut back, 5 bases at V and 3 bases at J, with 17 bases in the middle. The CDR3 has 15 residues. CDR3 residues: CASRSGAGWDTEAFF. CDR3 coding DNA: TGCGCCAGCAGATCTGGGGCGGGTTGGGACACTGAAGCTTTCTTT.

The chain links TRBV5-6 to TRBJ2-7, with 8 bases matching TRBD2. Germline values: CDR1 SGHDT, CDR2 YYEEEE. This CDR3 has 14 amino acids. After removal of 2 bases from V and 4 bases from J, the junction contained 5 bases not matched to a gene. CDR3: CASSLAGVWYEQYF. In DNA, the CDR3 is TGTGCCAGCAGCTTAGCGGGAGTTTGGTACGAGCAGTACTTC. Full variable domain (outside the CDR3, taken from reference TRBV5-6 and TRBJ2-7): DAGVTQSPTHLIKTRGQQVTLRCSPKSGHDTVSWYQQALGQGPQFIFQYYEEEERQRGNFPDRFSGHQFPNYSSELNVNALLLGDSALYLCASSLAGVWYEQYFGPGTRLTVT.

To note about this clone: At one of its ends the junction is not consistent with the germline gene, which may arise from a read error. CDR3 in amino acids: CASSVATYEQYF. CDR3 coding DNA: TGTGCCAGCAGCGTAGCGACCTACGAGCAGTACTTC. The rearrangement joins TRBV7-2 to TRBJ2-7, with a tentative D call TRBD2 (5 bases). The length of the CDR3 is 12 residues. CDR1 and CDR2 (germline): SGHTA, FQGNSA.

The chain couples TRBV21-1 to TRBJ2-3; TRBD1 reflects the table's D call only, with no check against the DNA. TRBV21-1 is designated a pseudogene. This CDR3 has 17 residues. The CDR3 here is CASSSSLATVMQDTQYF. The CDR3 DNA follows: TGTGCCAGCAGCAGTTCTCTGGCTACAGTCATGCAAGATACGCAGTATTTT.

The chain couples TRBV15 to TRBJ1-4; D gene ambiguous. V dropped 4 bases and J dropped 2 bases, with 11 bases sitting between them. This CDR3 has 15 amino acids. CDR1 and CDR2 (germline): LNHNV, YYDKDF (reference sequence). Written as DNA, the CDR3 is TGTGCCACCAGCACCTACGGGGTGACTAATGAAAAACTGTTTTTT. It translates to CATSTYGVTNEKLFF.

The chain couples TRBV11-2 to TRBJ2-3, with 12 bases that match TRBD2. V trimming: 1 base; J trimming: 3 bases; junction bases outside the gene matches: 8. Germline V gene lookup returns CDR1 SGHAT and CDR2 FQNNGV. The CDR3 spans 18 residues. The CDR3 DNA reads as TGTGCCAGCAGCTTAGGAAGACTAGCGGGAGCTCATACAGATACGCAGTATTTT. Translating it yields CASSLGRLAGAHTDTQYF.